These T cell receptor beta chains were read from a single sample in a study of T cell responses to AZD1222 COVID-19 vaccine. Measured with immunoSEQ multiplex PCR; TCRdb has only the in-frame clones, and not every one. The table has some 49,000 clones, roughly 80% seen once. The sample consisted of peripheral blood, taken on day 0 of AZD1222 vaccination. These receptor sequences come from an adult in good health. The CDR3 runs from the conserved cysteine through the conserved F or W. A D gene is named only where the DNA matches it firmly. The listing skips clone size in some rows; elsewhere it reads once, few, many or a size class.

V	J	size	D	CDR3	DNA
TRBV2	TRBJ1-6	NA	NA	CASIGQVPTSYNSPLHF	TGTGCCAGCATAGGGCAGGTACCCACGTCCTATAATTCACCCCTCCACTTT
TRBV4-1	TRBJ1-2	NA	NA	CASSKGLQGGYGYTF	TGCGCCAGCAGCAAAGGGCTCCAGGGCGGCTATGGCTACACCTTC
TRBV28	TRBJ1-2	NA	TRBD1	CASSPGQGGYTF	TGTGCCAGCAGTCCCGGACAGGGTGGCTACACCTTC
TRBV27	TRBJ2-7	NA	TRBD1	CASSKSSGTGASEQYF	TGTGCCAGCAGTAAGTCCTCCGGGACAGGAGCCAGTGAGCAGTACTTC
TRBV19	TRBJ2-5	NA	NA	CASKADRETQYF	TGTGCCAGTAAGGCGGACCGAGAGACCCAGTACTTC
TRBV10-3	TRBJ1-2	NA	TRBD1	CAIRETGGDLHGYTF	TGTGCCATCAGGGAGACAGGGGGCGATCTTCATGGCTACACCTTC
TRBV5-4	TRBJ1-1	NA	TRBD1	CASSLEQGWGTEAFF	TGTGCCAGCAGCTTGGAACAGGGGTGGGGGACTGAAGCTTTCTTT
TRBV27	TRBJ1-5	medium-sized	NA	CASSSNSEGINQPQHF	TGTGCCAGCAGTTCGAATTCCGAGGGCATTAATCAGCCCCAGCATTTT
TRBV5-5	TRBJ1-5	once	NA	CASSLWRGGNQPQHF	TGTGCCAGCAGCTTGTGGAGGGGAGGCAATCAGCCCCAGCATTTT
TRBV6-1	TRBJ1-6	NA	NA	CASSDQSEGNSPLHF	TGTGCCAGCAGTGACCAAAGCGAGGGGAATTCACCCCTCCACTTT
TRBV5-1	TRBJ1-4	NA	NA	CASSWTPVDGGEKLFF	TGCGCCAGCAGTTGGACCCCAGTAGATGGAGGAGAAAAACTGTTTTTT
TRBV5-1	TRBJ1-3	once	TRBD1	CASSFQGGSGNTIYF	TGCGCCAGCAGCTTTCAAGGGGGCAGTGGAAACACCATATATTTT
TRBV28	TRBJ1-3	NA	NA	CASSLFSRAAGNTIYF	TGTGCCAGCAGTTTATTCAGCAGGGCTGCTGGAAACACCATATATTTT
TRBV7-8	TRBJ1-5	NA	NA	CASSPRRDSNQPQHF	TGTGCCAGCAGCCCGAGACGGGATAGCAATCAGCCCCAGCATTTT
TRBV28	TRBJ1-2	NA	NA	CASSSRNDYGYTF	TGTGCCAGCAGTTCAAGAAATGACTATGGCTACACCTTC
TRBV27	TRBJ2-2	few	TRBD2	CASSKRGLRNTGELFF	TGTGCCAGCAGTAAGCGGGGTTTGAGGAACACCGGGGAGCTGTTTTTT
TRBV4-2	TRBJ1-4	NA	TRBD1	CASSQTGQDNEKLFF	TGTGCCAGCAGCCAAACGGGACAGGATAATGAAAAACTGTTTTTT
TRBV6-2/TRBV6-3	TRBJ2-1	NA	TRBD2	CASSLGTSSEQFF	TGTGCCAGCAGTCTGGGGACTAGCAGTGAGCAGTTCTTC
TRBV6-6	TRBJ1-5	NA	TRBD1	CASSYSTGNNQPQHF	TGTGCCAGCAGTTACTCGACAGGGAACAATCAGCCCCAGCATTTT
TRBV2	TRBJ2-1	NA	NA	CASSGGTYNEQFF	TGTGCCAGCAGTGGGGGCACTTACAATGAGCAGTTCTTC
TRBV27	TRBJ1-1	NA	TRBD1	CASSSWTGERNTEAFF	TGTGCCAGCAGTTCCTGGACAGGGGAGAGGAACACTGAAGCTTTCTTT
TRBV7-9	TRBJ2-7	once	NA	CASSLDRARVDEQYF	TGTGCCAGCAGCTTAGACCGGGCGCGGGTAGACGAGCAGTACTTC
TRBV25-1	TRBJ1-2	NA	NA	CASGRTDSNYGYTF	TGTGCCAGCGGACGAACGGACAGTAACTATGGCTACACCTTC
TRBV3-1/TRBV3-2	TRBJ1-2	NA	NA	CASSQGEGPGYGYTF	TGTGCCAGCAGCCAAGGAGAGGGCCCGGGCTATGGCTACACCTTC
TRBV10-3	TRBJ2-1	NA	TRBD2	CASRIAGGRDNEQFF	TGTGCCAGCCGGATAGCGGGAGGGCGCGACAATGAGCAGTTCTTC
TRBV9	TRBJ2-5	NA	TRBD1	CASSAAPRPGGLETQYF	TGTGCCAGCAGCGCAGCCCCCCGTCCAGGGGGCCTGGAGACCCAGTACTTC
TRBV2	TRBJ2-3	few	TRBD2	CASEPSGTDTQYF	TGTGCCAGCGAGCCTAGCGGGACAGATACGCAGTATTTT
TRBV7-9	TRBJ2-5	NA	NA	CASSPRDRPYGETQYF	TGTGCCAGCAGCCCAAGGGACCGACCCTATGGGGAGACCCAGTACTTC
TRBV28	TRBJ2-2	NA	NA	CASARFGGELFF	TGTGCCAGCGCGCGGTTTGGCGGGGAGCTGTTTTTT
TRBV7-2	TRBJ1-2	few	NA	CASSLAQLYGYTF	TGTGCCAGCAGCTTAGCACAGCTCTATGGCTACACCTTC
TRBV14	TRBJ1-2	NA	NA	CASSQDYGVKGKGYTF	TGTGCCAGCAGCCAAGATTACGGTGTCAAGGGGAAAGGCTACACCTTC
TRBV19	TRBJ2-1	NA	NA	CASSIGRLYNEQFF	TGTGCCAGTAGTATCGGGAGACTATACAATGAGCAGTTCTTC
TRBV11-3	TRBJ2-1	NA	NA	CASSLDGTPNNEQFF	TGTGCCAGCAGCTTAGACGGGACACCTAACAATGAGCAGTTCTTC
TRBV9	TRBJ1-5	NA	NA	CASSGGYSNQPQHF	TGTGCCAGCAGCGGGGGGTATAGCAATCAGCCCCAGCATTTT
TRBV7-8	TRBJ2-2	NA	NA	CASSLASRGNTGELFF	TGTGCCAGCAGCTTAGCGAGCAGGGGAAACACCGGGGAGCTGTTTTTT
TRBV15	TRBJ1-3	NA	NA	CATSRDSALSGGNTIYF	TGTGCCACCAGCAGAGATTCGGCCCTCAGCGGGGGAAACACCATATATTTT
TRBV27	TRBJ2-1	NA	TRBD2	CASSPRRAGGHNEQFF	TGTGCCAGCAGTCCCCGCCGAGCGGGAGGCCACAATGAGCAGTTCTTC
TRBV4-2	TRBJ1-5	once	NA	CASRGGADQPQHF	TGTGCCAGCCGGGGGGGGGCCGATCAGCCCCAGCATTTT